These T cell receptor beta chains were read from a single sample in a study of shared clonotypes between healthy human individuals. The repertoire was sequenced with immunoSEQ multiplex PCR; TCRdb's copy has only in-frame clones and lacks some. The sample holds over 750,000 clones, just over 95% seen once. Sequencing input: naive CD8+ T cells sorted from blood. These receptors all come from a man aged 25-45 years in good health. Each CDR3 is given with its conserved first and last residue. D genes are given only for firm matches. Clone size appears in some rows only: once, few, many, or a class for an expanded clone.

v_call	clone_size	j_call	d_call	cdr3_nt	cdr3_aa
TRBV6-5	NA	TRBJ2-3	NA	TGTGCCAGCAGTTACGGTTCAGGCACAGATACGCAGTATTTT	CASSYGSGTDTQYF
TRBV5-6	NA	TRBJ2-7	TRBD1	TGTGCCAGCAGCCTACTTGAAAGGACAGGGCTCTACGAGCAGTACTTC	CASSLLERTGLYEQYF
TRBV7-3	NA	TRBJ2-7	TRBD1	TGTGCCAGCAGCTTAAAGCCGATTTTGGGACAGGGGACCTCCTACGAGCAGTACTTC	CASSLKPILGQGTSYEQYF
TRBV29-1	NA	TRBJ2-7	NA	TGCAGCGTTGAAGGCCGCCCCTCCTACGAGCAGTACTTC	CSVEGRPSYEQYF
TRBV13	NA	TRBJ2-7	NA	TGTGCCAGCAGCTTAGGTAACGACGGGCGACTCTACGAGCAGTACTTC	CASSLGNDGRLYEQYF
TRBV7-8	once	TRBJ2-3	TRBD2	TGTGCCAGCAGCTCAGGGACTAGCGGGAGGGTTGTAACAGATACGCAGTATTTT	CASSSGTSGRVVTDTQYF
TRBV15	NA	TRBJ2-5	TRBD1	TGTGCCACCAGCAGAGGGGGACAGTCGGAGACCCAGTACTTC	CATSRGGQSETQYF
TRBV27	once	TRBJ1-5	NA	TGTGCCAGCAGTTCCGGAGGGGCGAGTCAGCCCCAGCATTTT	CASSSGGASQPQHF
TRBV7-9	NA	TRBJ2-1	TRBD2	TGTGCCAGCGGTAGCGGGAGCTCCTACAATGAGCAGTTCTTC	CASGSGSSYNEQFF
TRBV7-9	NA	TRBJ2-1	TRBD2	TGTGCCAGCAGCCCCAGGACTAGCGGGGGACGTACCTACAATGAGCAGTTCTTC	CASSPRTSGGRTYNEQFF
TRBV5-1	NA	TRBJ2-3	TRBD2	TGCGCCAGCAGCTTAACTTTTACTAGCGGGAGGGCCATAGATACGCAGTATTTT	CASSLTFTSGRAIDTQYF
TRBV2	NA	TRBJ1-1	NA	TGTGCCAGCAGGGGGTCCGTCACTGAAGCTTTCTTT	CASRGSVTEAFF
TRBV29-1	NA	TRBJ2-1	NA	TGCAGCGTTGCGGTGGAGGGAGGGGGTAATGAGCAGTTCTTC	CSVAVEGGGNEQFF
TRBV11-2	once	TRBJ1-4	NA	TGTGCCAGCAGCTTAGAAGCGGTGGGGGCCACTAATGAAAAACTGTTTTTT	CASSLEAVGATNEKLFF
TRBV29-1	once	TRBJ1-1	TRBD1	TGCAGCACAACCGGGACAGGGACTTCAGGAGCTTTCTTT	CSTTGTGTSGAFF
TRBV10-3	NA	TRBJ2-7	NA	TGTGCCATCAGGGAGGGGTCCTACGAGCAGTACTTC	CAIREGSYEQYF
TRBV7-6	NA	TRBJ2-1	NA	TGTGCCAGCAGCTTAGAGACTAGCTCCTACAATGAGCAGTTCTTC	CASSLETSSYNEQFF
TRBV27	NA	TRBJ2-1	TRBD2	TGTGCCAGCAGTTCCGAGCGGGGGCTGTCCTACAATGAGCAGTTCTTC	CASSSERGLSYNEQFF
TRBV12-1	NA	TRBJ1-5	NA	TGTGCCAGCAGCATTCGCTCAGACAGGGGCAATCAGCCCCAGCATTTT	CASSIRSDRGNQPQHF
TRBV28	NA	TRBJ2-1	NA	TGTGCCAGCAGTTCCGGGACTTCGAGGATCGAGCAGTTCTTC	CASSSGTSRIEQFF
TRBV29-1	NA	TRBJ2-1	TRBD1	TGCAGCGTTGAGGGACAGGGCACCTACAATGAGCAGTTCTTC	CSVEGQGTYNEQFF
TRBV7-8	NA	TRBJ2-7	NA	TGTGCCAGCAGGGATAGCAGGGACTACGAGCAGTACTTC	CASRDSRDYEQYF
TRBV9	NA	TRBJ2-1	TRBD2	TGTGCCAGCACCCCGGGACTAGCGGGAGAGAGGTCCTACAATGAGCAGTTCTTC	CASTPGLAGERSYNEQFF
TRBV5-5	NA	TRBJ1-2	NA	TGTGCCAGCAGCTTGTCCGGGAATGGCTACACCTTC	CASSLSGNGYTF
TRBV29-1	NA	TRBJ2-7	NA	TGCAGCGTTGAAGGGTTGCGGGACAACTCCTACGAGCAGTACTTC	CSVEGLRDNSYEQYF
TRBV4-1	NA	TRBJ2-1	TRBD2	TGCGCCAGCAGCGCCAGACTAGCGGAAGAGTACAATGAGCAGTTCTTC	CASSARLAEEYNEQFF
TRBV5-6	NA	TRBJ1-1	NA	TGTGCCAGCAGTCTGGGCCTTGGGGGCGACACTGAAGCTTTCTTT	CASSLGLGGDTEAFF
TRBV29-1	once	TRBJ2-3	NA	TGCAGCGTTGCCCCGCAGGGTACAGATACGCAGTATTTT	CSVAPQGTDTQYF
TRBV5-6	NA	TRBJ2-1	NA	TGTGCCAGCAACCATAACCATGAGCAGTTCTTC	CASNHNHEQFF
TRBV5-8	NA	TRBJ2-7	NA	TGTGCCAGCAGCTGGGGACTTCGCTCCTACGAGCAGTACTTC	CASSWGLRSYEQYF
TRBV15	NA	TRBJ1-1	NA	TGTGCCACCAGCAGAGTGAACACTGAAGCTTTCTTT	CATSRVNTEAFF
TRBV4-3	NA	TRBJ2-3	NA	TGCGCCAGCAGCCAGGCCCGATGGGATACGCAGTATTTT	CASSQARWDTQYF
TRBV25-1	NA	TRBJ2-7	TRBD2	TGTGCCAGCAGTGCACCGGGACTAGCCAACGAGCAGTACTTC	CASSAPGLANEQYF
TRBV9	NA	TRBJ2-7	TRBD2	TGTGCCAGCAGCGGATCGACTAGCGGGACGGGCGAGCAGTACTTC	CASSGSTSGTGEQYF
TRBV7-8	NA	TRBJ2-5	NA	TGTGCCAGCAGCCGAACGGGCGGTTCGGGGGAGACCCAGTACTTC	CASSRTGGSGETQYF
TRBV29-1	NA	TRBJ2-3	NA	TGCAGCGTTGGGGGCTCAGGGGCACACACAGATACGCAGTATTTT	CSVGGSGAHTDTQYF
TRBV11-2	once	TRBJ2-7	NA	TGTGCCAGCAGCCTCCGGGGGGCCGTGGGCTACGAGCAGTACTTC	CASSLRGAVGYEQYF
TRBV25-1	NA	TRBJ2-7	NA	TGTGCCAGCAGTAGCCGGGAGACCGGCGAGCAGTACTTC	CASSSRETGEQYF
TRBV7-9	NA	TRBJ2-7	NA	TGTGCCAGCAGCTTAGCAGATTCGGGGAACGAGCAGTACTTC	CASSLADSGNEQYF
TRBV25-1	NA	TRBJ1-4	NA	TGTGCCAGCAGTGAAGCGACCCGGGTGGGTCTGTTTTTT	CASSEATRVGLFF
TRBV7-9	NA	TRBJ2-3	TRBD2	TGTGCCAGCAGCTCGGGACTAGCGGGAGGAGGAGATACGCAGTATTTT	CASSSGLAGGGDTQYF
TRBV9	NA	TRBJ2-3	NA	TGTGCCAGCAGTTTTGGGGGAACTAGCACAGATACGCAGTATTTT	CASSFGGTSTDTQYF
TRBV6-1	NA	TRBJ2-5	NA	TGTGCCAGCAGTGAACGGGGGGCAGGGCAGTACTTC	CASSERGAGQYF
TRBV5-6	NA	TRBJ2-3	TRBD2	TGTGCCAGCAGCCTCACTGGACTAGCGGGTCTCACAGATACGCAGTATTTT	CASSLTGLAGLTDTQYF
TRBV9	NA	TRBJ1-5	NA	TGTGCCAGCAGCGTAGGGGACGGGGGATTTGAGCCCCAGCATTTT	CASSVGDGGFEPQHF
TRBV5-6	NA	TRBJ1-5	TRBD1	TGTGCCAGCAGCTCGGGACAGGGGACCTCAAATAGCAATCAGCCCCAGCATTTT	CASSSGQGTSNSNQPQHF
TRBV10-3	NA	TRBJ2-2	TRBD2	TGTGCCATCACTGGTAGCGGGAGTGCCGGGGAGCTGTTTTTT	CAITGSGSAGELFF
TRBV13	NA	TRBJ2-1	TRBD2	TGTGCCAGCAGCTTAGTAGCAGCGGGACCTGCCTACAATGAGCAGTTCTTC	CASSLVAAGPAYNEQFF
TRBV29-1	NA	TRBJ1-1	NA	TGCAGCGTGTGGACGGACAGAAACCCAGAAGCTTTCTTT	CSVWTDRNPEAFF
TRBV27	NA	TRBJ2-7	NA	TGTGCCAGCAGTACAACAGGGTTTGGGTTAGTCTACGAGCAGTACTTC	CASSTTGFGLVYEQYF
TRBV27	NA	TRBJ2-7	NA	TGTGCCAGCAGTAAACCGGGGATGGAGCAGTACTTC	CASSKPGMEQYF
TRBV6-5	NA	TRBJ2-5	TRBD2	TGTGCCAGCAGTTACGGACTAGCGGGGTTGGAGACCCAGTACTTC	CASSYGLAGLETQYF
TRBV15	NA	TRBJ2-1	TRBD2	TGTGCCTCCGGGACTACGTTCGATGAGCAGTTCTTC	CASGTTFDEQFF
TRBV10-2	NA	TRBJ2-5	NA	TGCGCCAGCGACTTAAAACCCCATCGGGGAGAGACCCAGTACTTC	CASDLKPHRGETQYF